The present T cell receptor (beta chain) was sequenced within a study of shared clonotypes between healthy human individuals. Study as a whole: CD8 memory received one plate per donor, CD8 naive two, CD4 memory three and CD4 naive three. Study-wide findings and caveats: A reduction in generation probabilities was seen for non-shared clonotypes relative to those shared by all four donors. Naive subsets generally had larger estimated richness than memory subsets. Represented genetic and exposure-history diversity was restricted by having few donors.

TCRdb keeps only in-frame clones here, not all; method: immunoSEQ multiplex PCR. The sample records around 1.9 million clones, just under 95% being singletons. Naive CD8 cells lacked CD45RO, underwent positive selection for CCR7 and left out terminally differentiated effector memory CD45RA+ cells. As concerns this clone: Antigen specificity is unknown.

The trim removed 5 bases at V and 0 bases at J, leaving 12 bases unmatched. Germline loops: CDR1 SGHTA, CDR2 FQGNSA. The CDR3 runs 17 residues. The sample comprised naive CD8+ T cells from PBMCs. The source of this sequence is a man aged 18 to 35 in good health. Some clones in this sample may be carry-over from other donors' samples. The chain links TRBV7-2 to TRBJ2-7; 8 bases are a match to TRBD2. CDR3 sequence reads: CASSPPGRLAGSYEQYF. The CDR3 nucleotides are TGTGCCAGCAGCCCCCCCGGGAGGCTAGCGGGCTCCTACGAGCAGTACTTC.